What follows are 28 T cell receptor beta chains derived from one specimen sequenced in a study of neoadjuvant nivolumab and ipilimumab in lung cancer. Sequencing was performed with immunoSEQ multiplex PCR; in TCRdb, only in-frame clones are kept and a portion is missing. The sample lists fewer than 40,000 clones, roughly 87% occurring once. The specimen was peripheral blood, collected before neoadjuvant nivolumab, alone or with ipilimumab. Source of these receptors: an adult with non-small cell lung cancer.

The chain is built from TRBV6-5 and TRBJ2-5; 7 bases agree with TRBD2. Germline CDR1 reads MNHEY; CDR2 reads SVGAGI. V lost 8 bases to trimming and J lost 1 base; unmatched junction nucleotides: 1. The CDR3 runs 12 residues. CDR3 residues: CASGGGQETQYF. CDR3 bases: TGTGCCAGCGGGGGGGGCCAAGAGACCCAGTACTTC.

The chain links TRBV11-2 to TRBJ1-2; no definite D call. This CDR3 spans 16 amino acids. V lost 2 bases and J 4 bases, leaving 17 bases between the germline ends. CDR1 is SGHAT and CDR2 is FQNNGV in the germline V gene. CDR3 protein: CASSLNPRAGGYGYTF. CDR3 sequence (DNA): TGTGCCAGCAGCTTAAATCCCCGGGCCGGTGGCTATGGCTACACCTTC.

This clone was seen once. V gene TRBV29-1 combines with J gene TRBJ1-1; TRBD1 is a possible D gene (6 bases). The germline CDR1 and CDR2 sequences are SQVTM and ANQGSEA. The CDR3 is made up of 13 amino acids. V lost 7 bases, J lost 5 bases, and 17 bases lay in between. CDR3 protein: CSGASGAATEAFF. The DNA of the CDR3 is TGCAGCGGCGCCTCGGGGGCGGCGACTGAAGCTTTCTTT.

V gene TRBV5-1 combines with J gene TRBJ2-3; D remains ambiguous. V shed 0 bases and J shed 2 bases, with 7 bases lying between them. The CDR3 runs 14 residues. Germline loops: CDR1 SGHRS, CDR2 YFSETQ. For the CDR3, the DNA is TGCGCCAGCAGCTTGGGGTCAGACACAGATACGCAGTATTTT. Translated, it gives CASSLGSDTDTQYF.

The chain links TRBV11-2 to TRBJ1-2; possibly TRBD1 for D (5 bases). This CDR3 comprises 15 residues. Trimming left V 3 bases short and J 1 base short, with 12 bases between. CDR1 is SGHAT and CDR2 is FQNNGV in the germline V gene. In nucleotides, the CDR3 is TGTGCCAGCAGCTTCCGACAGCCTAATAACTATGGCTACACCTTC. Protein sequence: CASSFRQPNNYGYTF.

V gene TRBV7-9 combines with J gene TRBJ2-2; TRBD2 matches 8 bases. This CDR3 comprises 16 residues. Trimming took 4 bases from V and 7 from J; bases not matched to a gene: 11. Germline V gene data show CDR1 as SEHNR and CDR2 as FQNEAQ (reference sequence). CDR3 nucleotides: TGTGCCAGCAGCTCCCCGGGACTAGTGCTAGGCGGGGAGCTGTTTTTT. Amino acid sequence: CASSSPGLVLGGELFF.

The chain links TRBV7-2 to TRBJ2-7; D perhaps matches TRBD1 (6 bases). Germline V lookup: CDR1 SGHTA, CDR2 FQGNSA. The CDR3 spans 14 residues. V gave up 6 bases and J gave up 3 bases, with 15 bases separating them. DNA for the CDR3: TGTGCCAGCAGTCCCGGACAGATCTACTACGAGCAGTACTTC. Translating gives CASSPGQIYYEQYF.

The CDR3: CASSPVRGRETQYF. The CDR3 DNA reads as TGTGCCAGCTCACCCGTCAGGGGGCGGGAGACCCAGTACTTC. The chain combines TRBV18 with TRBJ2-5; TRBD1 agrees at 8 bases. The germline CDR1 and CDR2 sequences are KGHSH and LQKENI. The CDR3 extends over 14 amino acids. V shed 3 bases, J shed 5 bases, and the junction held 5 bases outside the gene matches.

This chain uses TRBV18 with TRBJ2-4; 8 bases match TRBD1. The germline gives CDR1 KGHSH, CDR2 LQKENI. CDR3 length: 14 amino acids. V trimming: 3 bases; J trimming: 8 bases; junction bases outside the gene matches: 6. CDR3 DNA sequence: TGTGCCAGCTCACCGACAGGGGAGGAAGACATTCAGTACTTC. This translates into CASSPTGEEDIQYF.

This CDR3 reads CASSSGQSYEQYF. CDR3 nucleotide sequence: TGTGCCAGCAGCTCAGGACAGTCCTACGAGCAGTACTTC. V is TRBV5-6 and J is TRBJ2-7; D might be TRBD1 (6 bases). Trimming pared 3 bases from V and 1 base from J, leaving 8 bases between. Germline V gives CDR1 SGHDT, CDR2 YYEEEE. This CDR3 is 13 amino acids long.

The V call is TRBV11-3, the J call TRBJ2-5; no clear D. CDR1 SGHNT and CDR2 YENEEA come from the germline V gene. Trimming shortened V by 0 bases and J by 1 base, and 6 bases separated the two germline ends. The CDR3 sequence is 14 residues long. CDR3: CASSLDGIQETQYF. The CDR3 DNA is TGTGCCAGCAGCTTAGACGGAATCCAAGAGACCCAGTACTTC.

The rearrangement uses TRBV5-4 and TRBJ2-1; D tentatively reads TRBD1 or TRBD2 (10 bases each). The germline CDR1 and CDR2 sequences are SGHNT and YYREEE (reference sequence). Deletions cut 5 bases from V and 12 bases from J, with 27 bases between. The CDR3 totals 16 residues. This CDR3 is CASSPTRQGASGRQFF. The DNA of the CDR3 is TGTGCCAGCAGTCCAACGAGACAGGGGGCTAGCGGGAGGCAGTTCTTC. Full variable domain (outside the CDR3, taken from reference TRBV5-4 and TRBJ2-1): ETGVTQSPTHLIKTRGQQVTLRCSSQSGHNTVSWYQQALGQGPQFIFQYYREEENGRGNFPPRFSGLQFPNYSSELNVNALELDDSALYLCASSPTRQGASGRQFFGPGTRLTVL.

The chain carries TRBV28 and TRBJ2-7; 8 bases are a match to TRBD1. Germline V gives CDR1 MDHEN, CDR2 SYDVKM. The length of the CDR3 is 14 residues. V shed 3 bases and J 2 bases; nucleotides not matched to a gene: 3. CDR3 nucleotides: TGTGCCAGCAGTTTCGGGGACAGGACCTACGAGCAGTACTTC. This translates into CASSFGDRTYEQYF.

The rearrangement uses TRBV10-2 and TRBJ2-7; unclear D gene. CDR3 size: 12 residues. V was clipped by 4 bases and J by 3 bases, with 7 bases between them. Germline V lookup: CDR1 WSHSY, CDR2 SAAADI. CDR3 protein: CASSANSYEQYF. CDR3 coding DNA: TGCGCCAGCAGTGCTAACAGCTACGAGCAGTACTTC.

This clone was seen only once. The chain uses TRBV5-6 and TRBJ2-2; D perhaps matches TRBD2 (5 bases). The CDR3 has 14 residues. Per the germline V gene, CDR1 is SGHDT and CDR2 is YYEEEE. The ends were cut back, 3 bases at V and 6 bases at J, with 12 bases in the middle. CDR3 loop: CASSSQQRAGELFF. As DNA, the CDR3 is TGTGCCAGCAGCTCCCAGCAGAGGGCCGGGGAGCTGTTTTTT.

This chain uses TRBV9 with TRBJ2-1, with no clear D. V was pared by 0 bases and J by 3 bases, with 10 bases between. This CDR3 region has 15 residues. Per the germline V gene, CDR1 is SGDLS and CDR2 is YYNGEE. CDR3 loop: CASSVGTTRYNEQFF. The CDR3 DNA is TGTGCCAGCAGCGTAGGCACAACCCGCTACAATGAGCAGTTCTTC. Using reference TRBV9 and TRBJ2-1 for the parts outside the CDR3, the full variable domain is DSGVTQTPKHLITATGQRVTLRCSPRSGDLSVYWYQQSLDQGLQFLIQYYNGEERAKGNILERFSAQQFPDLHSELNLSSLELGDSALYFCASSVGTTRYNEQFFGPGTRLTVL.

This chain connects TRBV19 to TRBJ2-7, with 7 nucleotides matching TRBD2. Germline CDR1 and CDR2: LNHDA and SQIVND (reference sequence). This CDR3 has 14 residues. J lost 3 bases, V lost 8 bases, and 10 bases had no gene match. The CDR3 bases are TGTGCCAGTTCTAGGGCGGGAGTTAACTACGAGCAGTACTTC. It yields the protein CASSRAGVNYEQYF.

The rearrangement uses TRBV6-1 and TRBJ2-7, with 8 positions matching TRBD2. In germline, CDR1 is MNHNS, CDR2 SASEGT. CDR3 length: 15 amino acids. With V trimmed by 4 bases and J by 0 bases, 5 bases remained unmatched. CDR3 in amino acids: CASSGRGGSSYEQYF. CDR3 bases: TGTGCCAGCAGTGGACGGGGGGGGAGCTCCTACGAGCAGTACTTC.

The chain joins TRBV10-3 to TRBJ1-1, with D possibly matching TRBD1 (5 bases). CDR3 length equals 14 residues. V shed 5 bases and J shed 1 base, with 11 bases lying between them. CDR1 and CDR2 (germline): ENHRY, SYGVKD. This CDR3 is CAISPRETNTEAFF. DNA of the CDR3: TGTGCCATCAGTCCCAGGGAGACGAACACTGAAGCTTTCTTT.

This clone was counted a few times. The CDR3 DNA reads as TGCGCCAGCATCCCCCAACCGGGAGTAGGGGAGCAGTACTTC. Its translation is CASIPQPGVGEQYF. This sequence joins TRBV5-1 and TRBJ2-7; perhaps TRBD2 as D (6 bases). From germline, CDR1 is SGHRS and CDR2 YFSETQ. The CDR3 length is 14 residues. Between the trimmed V and J ends, which lost 6 bases and 7 bases, there was a span of 20 bases. The full variable domain, completed using reference TRBV5-1 and TRBJ2-7, is KAGVTQTPRYLIKTRGQQVTLSCSPISGHRSVSWYQQTPGQGLQFLFEYFSETQRNKGNFPGRFSGRQFSNSRSEMNVSTLELGDSALYLCASIPQPGVGEQYFGPGTRLTVT.

The chain recombines TRBV19 with TRBJ2-7; 12 bases are shared with TRBD2. The CDR3 is 16 amino acids. CDR1 and CDR2 (germline): LNHDA, SQIVND (reference sequence). With V trimmed by 5 bases and J by 7 bases, 12 bases remained unmatched. CDR3 sequence reads: CASSSTRLAGEKEQYF. Here the CDR3 DNA reads TGTGCCAGTAGTTCCACGAGACTAGCGGGAGAGAAGGAGCAGTACTTC.

This sequence joins TRBV10-2 and TRBJ2-6; no reliable D call. Germline CDR1 WSHSY, CDR2 SAAADI. CDR3 length equals 15 residues. Trimming shortened V by 6 bases and J by 1 base, and 10 bases separated the two germline ends. CDR3 coding DNA: TGCGCCAGCAGCGGGTCCGGGTCTGGGGCCAACGTCCTGACTTTC. Protein: CASSGSGSGANVLTF.

CDR3 coding DNA: TGCGCCAGCAGCTTGGTTCCAGCAGGGGAAGAGACCCAGTACTTC. Translation gives CASSLVPAGEETQYF. The rearrangement joins TRBV5-1 to TRBJ2-5; tentatively, D is TRBD1 (6 bases). The ends were cut back, 0 bases at V and 3 bases at J, with 12 bases in the middle. The length of the CDR3 is 15 residues. CDR1 and CDR2 from the germline V gene are SGHRS and YFSETQ. The full variable domain, its missing parts supplied by reference TRBV5-1 and TRBJ2-5, is KAGVTQTPRYLIKTRGQQVTLSCSPISGHRSVSWYQQTPGQGLQFLFEYFSETQRNKGNFPGRFSGRQFSNSRSEMNVSTLELGDSALYLCASSLVPAGEETQYFGPGTRLLVL.

This chain joins TRBV2 and TRBJ1-5; D gene unclear. In germline, CDR1 is SNHLY, CDR2 FYNNEI. The V end lost 1 base, the J end lost 4 bases, and 2 bases lay between the germline ends. The CDR3 extends over 12 amino acids. CDR3 amino acids: CASSEGNQPQHF. The DNA for the CDR3 is TGTGCCAGCAGTGAAGGGAATCAGCCCCAGCATTTT.

The chain couples TRBV11-2 to TRBJ2-1; D is unclear. CDR3 length: 13 amino acids. Trimming cost V 0 bases and J 6 bases, with 6 bases left between them. Looked up from germline, CDR1 is SGHAT and CDR2 is FQNNGV. The CDR3 loop is CASSLEVTNEQFF. CDR3 sequence (DNA): TGTGCCAGCAGCTTAGAAGTAACCAATGAGCAGTTCTTC.

A single count supports this clone. This chain connects TRBV9 to TRBJ2-5, with D unresolved. Germline CDR1 reads SGDLS; CDR2 reads YYNGEE. Trimming took 0 bases from V and 4 from J, leaving 16 bases between them. The CDR3 is 16 residues long. The CDR3 DNA is TGTGCCAGCAGCGTAGGCGCAATTGAAGGCGGAGAGACCCAGTACTTC. It yields the protein CASSVGAIEGGETQYF.

The CDR3 nucleotides are TGTGCCAGCAGCTTAGGTGCGGGAGTCGGCGACAATGAGCAGTTCTTC. Protein: CASSLGAGVGDNEQFF. The chain employs TRBV7-8 and TRBJ2-1, with 7 nucleotides matching TRBD2. Trimming at V came to 1 base and at J to 5 bases, leaving 8 bases not matched to a gene. CDR1 and CDR2 from the germline V gene are SGHVS and FQNEAQ. The CDR3 is 16 residues long.

CDR3 protein: CASSRGLAGDVGTDTQYF. The DNA of the CDR3 is TGTGCCAGCAGCCGAGGCCTAGCGGGAGATGTTGGGACAGATACGCAGTATTTT. V and J are TRBV4-2 and TRBJ2-3; 10 nucleotides align to TRBD2. J lost 3 bases, V lost 4 bases, and 13 bases had no gene match. The CDR3 sequence is 18 residues long. The germline CDR1 and CDR2 sequences are LGHNA and YNFKEQ.